These 18 T cell receptor beta chains share one sample of origin, sequenced in a study of vaccination and CD4 T cells after COVID-19. Sequencing of the DNA from cultured CD4+ T cells was carried out with the Oncomine TCR Beta short-read assay. TCRdb ran MiXCR on the PCR reads and lists one entry per CDR3 protein. The repertoire has approximately 25,000 distinct CDR3 sequences, less than 70% of them found once; the top ten carry about 8.3%. The treatment denotes: approximately 9-day PBMC culture with coronavirus spike peptide pools or control peptides (ViraFEST assay). Their recognized antigens are unknown. Sequencing input: CD4+ T cells from blood, cultured in vitro. All receptors come from a human donor who had recovered from COVID-19.

This clonotype was detected only a few times. This chain uses TRBV19 with TRBJ1-2; TRBD1 agrees at 9 bases. V gave up 5 bases and J gave up 8 bases; unmatched junction bases: 12. The germline V gene encodes CDR1 LNHDA and CDR2 SQIVND (reference sequence). The CDR3 loop spans 15 amino acids. CDR3 nucleotides: TGTGCCAGTAGTCCCGCCCCGGGACAGGGCGGGGGCTACACCTTC. Protein product: CASSPAPGQGGGYTF.

This clonotype was counted only a few times. The V and J genes are TRBV20-1 and TRBJ2-2; a possible D gene is TRBD2 (5 bases). The CDR3 extends over 16 amino acids. The germline V gene encodes CDR1 DFQATT and CDR2 SNEGSKA (reference sequence). V was pared by 1 base and J by 2 bases, with 14 bases between. For the CDR3, the DNA is TGCAGTGCTAGAGCGGGCCTAGCAGTTAACACCGGGGAGCTGTTTTTT. This translates into CSARAGLAVNTGELFF.

The chain couples TRBV4-1 to TRBJ1-6; D unresolved. Germline values: CDR1 MGHRA, CDR2 YSYEKL. With 4 bases removed from V and 5 bases from J, the gap between germline ends came to 15 bases. The CDR3 covers 16 residues. The CDR3 DNA sequence: TGCGCCAGCAGCCGTGGATTAACGGTGGATAATTCACCCCTCCACTTT. Protein sequence: CASSRGLTVDNSPLHF.

The chain carries TRBV24-1 and TRBJ1-5; possibly TRBD1 for D (5 bases). The V and J ends lost 1 base and 7 bases respectively, with 10 bases between them. The germline V gene has CDR1 KGHDR and CDR2 SFDVKD. The CDR3 consists of 14 residues. Here the CDR3 DNA reads TGTGCCACCAGTGATTTACGGGGGGACCAGCCCCAGCATTTT. Protein: CATSDLRGDQPQHF.

The V call is TRBV6-2 or TRBV6-3, the J call TRBJ2-7; maybe TRBD1 (5 bases). The germline gives CDR1 MNHEY, CDR2 SVGEGT. The CDR3 contains 11 residues. V was shortened by 8 bases and J by 1 base, with 6 bases between the two germline ends. This chain's CDR3 is CASQGSYEQYF. For the CDR3, the DNA is TGTGCCAGCCAGGGATCCTACGAGCAGTACTTC.

This clonotype has a handful of counts. The V call is TRBV6-1, the J call TRBJ2-5, with D uncertain. The CDR3 spans 12 residues. Per the germline V gene, CDR1 is MNHNS and CDR2 is SASEGT. Trimming took 7 bases from V and 2 from J, leaving 8 bases between them. CDR3 sequence (DNA): TGTGCCAGCACCCGTGGACAAGAGACCCAGTACTTC. Its translation: CASTRGQETQYF.

The gene calls are TRBV6-2 or TRBV6-3 and TRBJ2-5; the match to TRBD2 covers 9 bases. This CDR3 is 17 amino acids long. Germline CDR1 and CDR2: MNHEY and SVGEGT. J gave up 5 bases and V 7 bases, and 17 bases lay outside the gene matches. CDR3 nucleotides: TGTGCCAGCACCGAAATGGGGGCTAGCGGGATCGGTGAGACCCAGTACTTC. This codes for CASTEMGASGIGETQYF.

This clonotype turned up a few times. The chain employs TRBV6-5 and TRBJ1-1, with 8 nucleotides matching TRBD1. The V segment lost 0 bases and the J segment 0 bases; nucleotides outside the gene matches: 12. The CDR3 is 19 amino acids. Germline CDR1 and CDR2: MNHEY and SVGAGI. The CDR3 here is CASSYSLAGGFHMNTEAFF. CDR3 DNA: TGTGCCAGCAGTTACTCGTTGGCAGGGGGCTTTCACATGAACACTGAAGCTTTCTTT.

The chain joins TRBV30 to TRBJ2-1, with TRBD2 matching 9 bases. V dropped 4 bases and J dropped 4; count of bases not matched to a gene: 5. The CDR3 loop spans 14 amino acids. The germline gives CDR1 GTSNPN, CDR2 SVGIG (reference sequence). CDR3 residues: CAWTVLAGYNEQFF. As DNA, the CDR3 is TGTGCCTGGACTGTACTAGCGGGTTACAATGAGCAGTTCTTC.

The chain links TRBV20-1 to TRBJ1-1; D remains ambiguous. This CDR3 has 12 amino acids. Germline values: CDR1 DFQATT, CDR2 SNEGSKA (reference sequence). V lost 8 bases and J 5 bases, leaving 15 bases between the germline ends. The CDR3 sequence: CSSSRERTEAFF. DNA of the CDR3: TGCAGTTCCTCAAGGGAAAGGACTGAAGCTTTCTTT.

The chain uses TRBV19 and TRBJ2-5, with D perhaps matching TRBD1 or TRBD2 (5 bases each). The CDR3 covers 15 residues. Trimming removed 4 bases from V and 5 bases from J, with 17 bases in between. CDR1 and CDR2 from the germline V gene are LNHDA and SQIVND (reference sequence). The CDR3, as DNA: TGTGCCAGTAGTAAATCGGGACCGCCGACGGAGACCCAGTACTTC. The encoded protein is CASSKSGPPTETQYF.

The rearrangement links TRBV18 to TRBJ2-7; D remains ambiguous. Germline loops: CDR1 KGHSH, CDR2 LQKENI. The CDR3 loop spans 12 amino acids. Between the trimmed V and J ends, which lost 3 bases and 2 bases, there was a span of 5 bases. CDR3 loop: CASSPAPYEQYF. In DNA, the CDR3 is TGTGCCAGCTCACCGGCCCCCTACGAGCAGTACTTC.

The CDR3 sequence is CASSQGRTRLTYEQYF. CDR3 sequence (DNA): TGCGCCAGCAGCCAAGGTCGGACCCGCCTAACCTACGAGCAGTACTTC. The chain links TRBV4-3 to TRBJ2-7, with no clear D. Per the germline V gene, CDR1 is LGHNA and CDR2 is YSLEER. The CDR3 sequence is 16 residues long. Trimming took 1 base from V and 2 from J, leaving 15 bases between them.

The V call is TRBV11-2, the J call TRBJ1-2, with a possible D match to TRBD1 (5 bases). Germline V lookup: CDR1 SGHAT, CDR2 FQNNGV. V was pared by 5 bases and J by 1 base, with 23 bases between. CDR3 length: 18 residues. The CDR3 nucleotides read TGTGCCAGCAGCACGGAGTCACAGAGGGTTAGGGGTAACTATGGCTACACCTTC. Translating gives CASSTESQRVRGNYGYTF.

The rearrangement links TRBV5-4 to TRBJ1-2, with TRBD1 identical over 8 bases. Germline V gene lookup returns CDR1 SGHNT and CDR2 YYREEE (reference sequence). The V gene end was trimmed by 4 bases and the J gene end by 0 bases; junction bases not matched to a gene: 5. The CDR3 is 15 residues long. The CDR3 loop is CASSPGTGTNYGYTF. CDR3 DNA sequence: TGTGCCAGCAGCCCCGGGACAGGTACTAACTATGGCTACACCTTC.

This chain connects TRBV18 to TRBJ2-1; D possibly corresponds to TRBD1 (5 bases). V shed 2 bases and J shed 2 bases, with 13 bases lying between them. The CDR3 loop spans 16 amino acids. Per the germline V gene, CDR1 is KGHSH and CDR2 is LQKENI. CDR3 sequence (DNA): TGTGCCAGCTCACCAAATCAGGGTGGTGCCTACAATGAGCAGTTCTTC. As protein: CASSPNQGGAYNEQFF.

The gene calls are TRBV24-1 and TRBJ2-5; 7 positions agree with TRBD2. Germline values: CDR1 KGHDR, CDR2 SFDVKD. The CDR3 has 16 residues. After removal of 5 bases from V and 3 bases from J, the junction contained 11 bases not matched to a gene. The CDR3 DNA sequence: TGTGCCACCAGTGTGGGCTGGGAGGGTGGGAAAGAGACCCAGTACTTC. Residues: CATSVGWEGGKETQYF.

The count of this clonotype is one. The CDR3 spells CASSPIGGNQPQHF. For the CDR3, the DNA is TGTGCCAGCAGCCCGATCGGGGGTAACCAGCCCCAGCATTTT. The rearrangement links TRBV6-2 or TRBV6-3 to TRBJ1-5, with D maybe TRBD1 (5 bases). CDR3 length: 14 amino acids. The V gene's germline CDR1 is MNHEY and CDR2 SVGEGT. V lost 6 bases, J lost 7 bases, and 16 bases lay in between.